This TCR beta chain was documented in a study of regulatory T cells in long-lasting Graves disease. V lost 3 bases and J lost 4, with 9 bases in between. This CDR3 comprises 14 residues. Germline CDR1 is MDHEN and CDR2 is SYDVKM. There are a few counts of this clonotype. Through Arm-PCR of CDR3 regions and iRepertoire HTBI primers, TCR beta libraries were built. Each CDR3 protein is one row after TCRdb ran MiXCR on the multiplex PCR reads. This sample has roughly 420,000 distinct CDR3 sequences, with about 17% found just once. Noted time point: newly diagnosed GD, antithyroid drugs for less than 3 months. Isolated PBMC RNA provided the starting material for the TCR library. Separately, the same data were catalogued under a study of T cells in Graves' hyperthyroidism and ophthalmopathy. That paper notes: Every diagnosis used clinical symptoms, serum thyroxine and TRAb, thyroid ultrasound and orbital computed tomography. Peripheral blood also featured most of the thyroid clonotypes expanded above 0.001.

This chain joins TRBV28 and TRBJ1-4, with a possible D match to TRBD1 (5 bases). This TCR was recovered from a woman aged 18-29 years with Graves disease. The sequenced sample was peripheral blood mononuclear cells (PBMCs), obtained at new diagnosis, from a patient treated with antithyroid drugs. Here the CDR3 DNA reads TGTGCCAGCAGTTTGGGGCAGGGTAATGAAAAACTGTTTTTT. Protein product: CASSLGQGNEKLFF.